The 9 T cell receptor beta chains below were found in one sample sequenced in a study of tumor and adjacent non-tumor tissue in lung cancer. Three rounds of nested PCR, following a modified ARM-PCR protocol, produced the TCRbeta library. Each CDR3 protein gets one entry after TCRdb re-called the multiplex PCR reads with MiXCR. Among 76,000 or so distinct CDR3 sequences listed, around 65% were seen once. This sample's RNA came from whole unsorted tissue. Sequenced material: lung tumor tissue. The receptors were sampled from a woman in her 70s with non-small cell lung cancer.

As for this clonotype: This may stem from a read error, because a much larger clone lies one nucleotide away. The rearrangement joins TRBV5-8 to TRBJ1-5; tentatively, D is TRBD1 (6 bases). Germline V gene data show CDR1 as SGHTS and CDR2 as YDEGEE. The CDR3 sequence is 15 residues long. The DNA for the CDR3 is TGTGCCAGCAGCCTTTGGCGGGGGCGCAATCAGCCCAAGCATTTT. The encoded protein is CASSLWRGRNQPKHF. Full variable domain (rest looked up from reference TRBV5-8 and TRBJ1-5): EAGVTQSPTHLIKTRGQQATLRCSPISGHTSVYWYQQALGLGLQFLLWYDEGEERNRGNFPPRFSGRQFPNYSSELNVNALELEDSALYLCASSLWRGRNQPKHFGDGTRLSIL.

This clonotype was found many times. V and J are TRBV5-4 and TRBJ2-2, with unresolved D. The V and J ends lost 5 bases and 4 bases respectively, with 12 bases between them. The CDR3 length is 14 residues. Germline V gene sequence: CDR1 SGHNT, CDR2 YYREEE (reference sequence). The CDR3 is CASRRTAGTGELFF. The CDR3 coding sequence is TGTGCCAGCAGGAGGACGGCAGGCACCGGGGAGCTGTTTTTT.

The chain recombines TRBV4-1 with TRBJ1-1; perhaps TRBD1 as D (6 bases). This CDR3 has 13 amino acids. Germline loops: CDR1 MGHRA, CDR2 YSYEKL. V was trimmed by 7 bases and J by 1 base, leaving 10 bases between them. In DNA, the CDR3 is TGCGCCAGCACACGGACAGAGAACACTGAAGCTTTCTTT. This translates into CASTRTENTEAFF.

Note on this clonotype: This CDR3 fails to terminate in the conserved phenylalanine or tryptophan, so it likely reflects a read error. The CDR3 is CASSFSVTGGSTDTQYY. Written as DNA, the CDR3 is TGTGCCAGCAGCTTTTCCGTGACGGGAGGAAGCACAGATACGCAGTATTAT. V and J are TRBV7-3 and TRBJ2-3; 7 bases fit TRBD2. The CDR3 length is 17 residues. Germline lookup yields CDR1 SGHTA and CDR2 FQGTGA. With 3 bases clipped from V and 0 bases from J, the junction kept 9 bases outside the gene matches.

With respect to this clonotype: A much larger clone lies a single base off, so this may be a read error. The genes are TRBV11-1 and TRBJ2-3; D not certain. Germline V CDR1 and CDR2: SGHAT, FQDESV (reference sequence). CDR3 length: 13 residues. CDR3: CTSANSFTDTQYF. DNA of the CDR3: TGTACCAGCGCCAACTCCTTCACAGATACGCAGTATTTT.

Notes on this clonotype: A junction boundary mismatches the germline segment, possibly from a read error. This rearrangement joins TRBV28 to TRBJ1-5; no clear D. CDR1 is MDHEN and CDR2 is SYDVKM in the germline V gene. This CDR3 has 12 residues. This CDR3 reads CASKRSNQSQHF. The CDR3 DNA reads TGTGCCAGCAAGAGGAGCAATCAGTCCCAGCATTTC.

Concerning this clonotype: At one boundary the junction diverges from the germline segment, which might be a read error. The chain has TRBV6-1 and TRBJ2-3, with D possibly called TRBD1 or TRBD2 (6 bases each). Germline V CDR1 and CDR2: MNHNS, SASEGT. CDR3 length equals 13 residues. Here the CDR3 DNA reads TGTGCCAACAGTGCGGGACAAGACGTCACGCAGTATTTT. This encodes CANSAGQDVTQYF.

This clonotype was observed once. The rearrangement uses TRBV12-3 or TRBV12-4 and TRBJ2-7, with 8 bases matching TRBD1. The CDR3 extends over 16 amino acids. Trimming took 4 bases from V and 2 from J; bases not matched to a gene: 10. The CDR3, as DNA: TGTGCCAGCAGTTCACCGAGACAGGGGATTACCTACGAGCAGTACTTC. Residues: CASSSPRQGITYEQYF.

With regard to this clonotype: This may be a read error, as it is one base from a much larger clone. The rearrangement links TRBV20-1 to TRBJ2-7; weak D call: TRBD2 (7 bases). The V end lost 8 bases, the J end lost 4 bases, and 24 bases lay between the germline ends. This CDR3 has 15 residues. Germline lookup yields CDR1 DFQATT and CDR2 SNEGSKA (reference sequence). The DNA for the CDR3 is TGCAGTTCAGATCAGCGGGGAGGGGGTCGGTACGAGCAGTACTTC. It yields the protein CSSDQRGGGRYEQYF.